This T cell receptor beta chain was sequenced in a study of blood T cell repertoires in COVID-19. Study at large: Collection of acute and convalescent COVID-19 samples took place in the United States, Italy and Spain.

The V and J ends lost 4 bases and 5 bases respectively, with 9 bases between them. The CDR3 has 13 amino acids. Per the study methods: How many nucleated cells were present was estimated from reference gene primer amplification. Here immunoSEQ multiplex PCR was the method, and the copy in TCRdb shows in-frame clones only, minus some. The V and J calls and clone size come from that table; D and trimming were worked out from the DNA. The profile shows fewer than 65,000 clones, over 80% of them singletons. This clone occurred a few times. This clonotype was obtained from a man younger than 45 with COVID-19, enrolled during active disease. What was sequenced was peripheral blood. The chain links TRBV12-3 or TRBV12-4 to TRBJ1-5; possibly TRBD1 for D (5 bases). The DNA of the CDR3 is TGTGCCAGCAGTTCGGGGGGGGATCAGCCCCAGCATTTT. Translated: CASSSGGDQPQHF.